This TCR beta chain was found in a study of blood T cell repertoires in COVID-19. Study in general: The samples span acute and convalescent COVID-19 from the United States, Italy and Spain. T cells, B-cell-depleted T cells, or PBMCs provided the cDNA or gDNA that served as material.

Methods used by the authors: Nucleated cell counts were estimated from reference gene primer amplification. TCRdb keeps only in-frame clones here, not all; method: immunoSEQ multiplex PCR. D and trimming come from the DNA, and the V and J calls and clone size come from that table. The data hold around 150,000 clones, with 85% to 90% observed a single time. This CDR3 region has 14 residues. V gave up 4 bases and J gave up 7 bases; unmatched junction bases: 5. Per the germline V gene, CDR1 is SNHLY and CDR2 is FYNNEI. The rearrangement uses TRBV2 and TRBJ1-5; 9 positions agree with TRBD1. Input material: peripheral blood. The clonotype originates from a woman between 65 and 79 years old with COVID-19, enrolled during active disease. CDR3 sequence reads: CASSVPGQGQPQHF. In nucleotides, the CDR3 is TGTGCCAGCAGTGTCCCGGGACAGGGCCAGCCCCAGCATTTT.